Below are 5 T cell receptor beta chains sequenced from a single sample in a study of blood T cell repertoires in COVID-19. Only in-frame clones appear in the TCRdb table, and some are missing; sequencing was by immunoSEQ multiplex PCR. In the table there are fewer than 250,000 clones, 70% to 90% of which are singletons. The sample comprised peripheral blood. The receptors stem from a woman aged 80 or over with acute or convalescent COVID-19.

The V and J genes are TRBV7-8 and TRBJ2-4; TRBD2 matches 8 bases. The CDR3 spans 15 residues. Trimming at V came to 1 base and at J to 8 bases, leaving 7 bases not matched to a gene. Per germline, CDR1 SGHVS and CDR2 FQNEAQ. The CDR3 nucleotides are TGTGCCAGCAGCTTAGATCCTAGCGGGCTTGACATTCAGTACTTC. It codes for CASSLDPSGLDIQYF.

CDR3 in amino acids: CASSFLQGPGAQHF. The CDR3 bases are TGTGCCAGCAGCTTTTTACAGGGGCCCGGGGCCCAGCATTTT. This chain links TRBV5-5 with TRBJ1-5; 7 nucleotides align to TRBD1. The CDR3 is 14 amino acids. Germline V CDR1 and CDR2: SGHKS, YYEKEE (reference sequence). V lost 2 bases to trimming and J lost 11 bases; unmatched junction nucleotides: 10.

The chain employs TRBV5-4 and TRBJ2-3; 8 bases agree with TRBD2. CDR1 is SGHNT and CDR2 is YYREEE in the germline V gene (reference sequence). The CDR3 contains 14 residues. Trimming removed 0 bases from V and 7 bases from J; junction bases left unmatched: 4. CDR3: CASSLAGGRNTQYF. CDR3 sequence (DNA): TGTGCCAGCAGCTTGGCGGGAGGGCGAAATACGCAGTATTTT.

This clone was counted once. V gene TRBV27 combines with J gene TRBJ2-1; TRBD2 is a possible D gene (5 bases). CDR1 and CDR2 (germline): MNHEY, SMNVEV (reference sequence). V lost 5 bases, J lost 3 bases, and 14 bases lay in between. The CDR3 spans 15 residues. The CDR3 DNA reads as TGTGCCAGCAGTACCCGGCGAGGGTTCTACAATGAGCAGTTCTTC. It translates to CASSTRRGFYNEQFF.

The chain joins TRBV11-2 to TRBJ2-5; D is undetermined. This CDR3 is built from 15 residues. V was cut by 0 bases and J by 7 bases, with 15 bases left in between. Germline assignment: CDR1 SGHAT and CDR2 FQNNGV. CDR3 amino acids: CASSLDYQRSGTQYF. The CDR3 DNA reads TGTGCCAGCAGCTTAGATTACCAGAGATCGGGGACCCAGTACTTC. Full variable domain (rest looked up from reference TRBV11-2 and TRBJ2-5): EAGVAQSPRYKIIEKRQSVAFWCNPISGHATLYWYQQILGQGPKLLIQFQNNGVVDDSQLPKDRFSAERLKGVDSTLKIQPAKLEDSAVYLCASSLDYQRSGTQYFGPGTRLLVL.